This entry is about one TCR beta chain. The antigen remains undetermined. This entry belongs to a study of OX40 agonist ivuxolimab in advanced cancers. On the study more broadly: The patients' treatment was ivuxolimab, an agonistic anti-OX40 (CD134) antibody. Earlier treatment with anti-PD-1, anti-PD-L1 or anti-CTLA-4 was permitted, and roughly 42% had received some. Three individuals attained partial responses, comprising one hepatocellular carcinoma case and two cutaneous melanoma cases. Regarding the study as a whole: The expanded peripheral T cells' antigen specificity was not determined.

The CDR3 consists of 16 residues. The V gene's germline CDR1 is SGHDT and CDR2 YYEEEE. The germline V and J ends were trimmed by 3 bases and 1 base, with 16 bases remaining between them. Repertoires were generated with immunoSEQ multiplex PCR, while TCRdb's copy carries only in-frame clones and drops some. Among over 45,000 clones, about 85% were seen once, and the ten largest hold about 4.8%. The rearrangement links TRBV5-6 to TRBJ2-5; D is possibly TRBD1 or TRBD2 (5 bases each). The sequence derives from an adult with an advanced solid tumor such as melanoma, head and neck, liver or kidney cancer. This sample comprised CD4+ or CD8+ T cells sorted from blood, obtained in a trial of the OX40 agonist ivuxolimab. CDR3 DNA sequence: TGTGCCAGCAGCTGGGACGGACATAACTTCCAAGAGACCCAGTACTTC. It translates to CASSWDGHNFQETQYF.